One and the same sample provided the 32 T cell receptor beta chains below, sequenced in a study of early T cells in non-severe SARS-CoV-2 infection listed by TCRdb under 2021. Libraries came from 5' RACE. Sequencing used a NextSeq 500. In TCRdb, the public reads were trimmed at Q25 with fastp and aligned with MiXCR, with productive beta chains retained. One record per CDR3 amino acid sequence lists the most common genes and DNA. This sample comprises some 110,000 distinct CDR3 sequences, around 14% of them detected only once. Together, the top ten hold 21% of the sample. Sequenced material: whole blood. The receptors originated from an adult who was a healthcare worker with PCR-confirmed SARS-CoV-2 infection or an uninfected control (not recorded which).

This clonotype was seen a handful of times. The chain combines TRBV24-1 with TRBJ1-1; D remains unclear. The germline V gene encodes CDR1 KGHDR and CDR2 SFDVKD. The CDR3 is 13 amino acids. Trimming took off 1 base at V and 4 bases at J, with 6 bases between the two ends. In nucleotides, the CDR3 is TGTGCCACCAGTGATTTCCCGAGCACTGAAGCTTTCTTT. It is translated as CATSDFPSTEAFF.

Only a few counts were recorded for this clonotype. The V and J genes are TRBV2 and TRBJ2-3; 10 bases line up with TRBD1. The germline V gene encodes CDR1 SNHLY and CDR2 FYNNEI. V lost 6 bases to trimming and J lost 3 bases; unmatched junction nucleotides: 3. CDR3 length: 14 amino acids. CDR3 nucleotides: TGTGCCAGCAGCGCGGACAGGGGGACAGATACGCAGTATTTT. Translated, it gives CASSADRGTDTQYF.

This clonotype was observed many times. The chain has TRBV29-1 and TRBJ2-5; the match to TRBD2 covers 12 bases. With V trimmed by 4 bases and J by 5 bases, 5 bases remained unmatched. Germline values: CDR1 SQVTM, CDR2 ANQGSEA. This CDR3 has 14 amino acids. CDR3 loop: CSVVASGGVETQYF. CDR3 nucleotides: TGCAGCGTTGTGGCTAGCGGGGGGGTTGAGACCCAGTACTTC.

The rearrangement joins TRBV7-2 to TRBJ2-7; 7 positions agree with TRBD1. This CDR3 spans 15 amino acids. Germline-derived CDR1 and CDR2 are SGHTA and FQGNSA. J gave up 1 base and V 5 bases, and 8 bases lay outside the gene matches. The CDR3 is CASSTAGGGSYEQYF. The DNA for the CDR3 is TGTGCCAGCAGCACCGCAGGGGGTGGTTCCTACGAGCAGTACTTC. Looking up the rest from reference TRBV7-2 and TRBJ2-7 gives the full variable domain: GAGVSQSPSNKVTEKGKDVELRCDPISGHTALYWYRQSLGQGLEFLIYFQGNSAPDKSGLPSDRFSAERTGGSVSTLTIQRTQQEDSAVYLCASSTAGGGSYEQYFGPGTRLTVT.

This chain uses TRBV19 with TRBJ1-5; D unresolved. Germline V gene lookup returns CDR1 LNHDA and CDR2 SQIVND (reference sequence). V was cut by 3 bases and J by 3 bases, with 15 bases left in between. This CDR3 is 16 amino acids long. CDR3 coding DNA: TGTGCCAGTAGTATCGTAGGTTACAGAAACAATCAGCCCCAGCATTTT. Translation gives CASSIVGYRNNQPQHF.

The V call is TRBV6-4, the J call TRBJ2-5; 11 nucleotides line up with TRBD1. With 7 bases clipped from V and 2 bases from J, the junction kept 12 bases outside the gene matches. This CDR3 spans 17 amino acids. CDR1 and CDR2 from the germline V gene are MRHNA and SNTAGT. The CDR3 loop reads CASNCRDRGDQQETQYF. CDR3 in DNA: TGTGCCAGCAATTGCCGGGACAGGGGGGACCAGCAAGAGACCCAGTACTTC.

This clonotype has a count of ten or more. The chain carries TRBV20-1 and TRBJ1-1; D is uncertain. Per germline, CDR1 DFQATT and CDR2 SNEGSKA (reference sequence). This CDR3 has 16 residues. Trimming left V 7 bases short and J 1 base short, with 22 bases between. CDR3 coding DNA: TGCAGTGGACTACCTAATCGCGGAGTACCGAACACTGAAGCTTTCTTT. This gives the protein CSGLPNRGVPNTEAFF.

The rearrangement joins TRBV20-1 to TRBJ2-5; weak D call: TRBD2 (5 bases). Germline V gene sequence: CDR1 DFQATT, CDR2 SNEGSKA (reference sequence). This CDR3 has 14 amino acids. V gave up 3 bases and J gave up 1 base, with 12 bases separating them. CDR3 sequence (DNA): TGCAGTGCTAGTCGCGGGTCACTCCAAGAGACCCAGTACTTC. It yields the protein CSASRGSLQETQYF.

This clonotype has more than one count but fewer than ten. In nucleotides, the CDR3 is TGTGCCAGCAGTGAATTAGGGGTTACAGGGCCCGATGGTGGGAACACTGAAGCTTTCTTT. Amino acids: CASSELGVTGPDGGNTEAFF. V gene TRBV25-1 combines with J gene TRBJ1-1; D might be TRBD1 (6 bases). Between the trimmed V and J ends, which lost 1 base and 1 base, there was a span of 25 bases. CDR1 is MGHDK and CDR2 is SYGVNS in the germline V gene. This CDR3 is 20 amino acids long.

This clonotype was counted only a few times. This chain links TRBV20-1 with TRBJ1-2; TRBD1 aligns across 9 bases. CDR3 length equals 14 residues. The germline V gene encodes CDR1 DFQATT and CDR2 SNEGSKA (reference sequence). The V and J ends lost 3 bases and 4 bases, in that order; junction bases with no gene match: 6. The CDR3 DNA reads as TGCAGTGCTAGTACAGGGACAGGGCGCTATGGCTACACCTTC. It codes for CSASTGTGRYGYTF.

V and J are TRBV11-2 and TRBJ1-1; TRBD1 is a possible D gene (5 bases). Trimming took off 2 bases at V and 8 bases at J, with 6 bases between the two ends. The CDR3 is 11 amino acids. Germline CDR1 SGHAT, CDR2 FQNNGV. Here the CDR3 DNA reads TGTGCCAGCAGCTTATGGGGGGAAGCTTTCTTT. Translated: CASSLWGEAFF.

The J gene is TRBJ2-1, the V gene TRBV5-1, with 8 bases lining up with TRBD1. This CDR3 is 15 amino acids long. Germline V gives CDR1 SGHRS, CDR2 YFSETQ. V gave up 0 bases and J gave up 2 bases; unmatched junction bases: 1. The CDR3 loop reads CASSLEQGAYNEQFF. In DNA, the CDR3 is TGCGCCAGCAGCTTGGAACAGGGGGCCTACAATGAGCAGTTCTTC. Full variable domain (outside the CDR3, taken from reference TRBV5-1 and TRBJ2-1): KAGVTQTPRYLIKTRGQQVTLSCSPISGHRSVSWYQQTPGQGLQFLFEYFSETQRNKGNFPGRFSGRQFSNSRSEMNVSTLELGDSALYLCASSLEQGAYNEQFFGPGTRLTVL.

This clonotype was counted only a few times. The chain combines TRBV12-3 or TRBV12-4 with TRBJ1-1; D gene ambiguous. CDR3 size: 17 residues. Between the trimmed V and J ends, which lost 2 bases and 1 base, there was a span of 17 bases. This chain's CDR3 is CASSLSPSGFSNTEAFF. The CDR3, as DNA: TGTGCCAGCAGTTTATCACCTTCAGGTTTTTCGAACACTGAAGCTTTCTTT.

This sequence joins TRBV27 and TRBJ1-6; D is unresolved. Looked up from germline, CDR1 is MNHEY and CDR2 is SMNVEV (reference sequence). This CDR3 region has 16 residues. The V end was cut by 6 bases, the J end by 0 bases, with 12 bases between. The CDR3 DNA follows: TGTGCCAGCAGGAGAGGGATGCCCTCCTATAATTCACCCCTCCACTTT. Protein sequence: CASRRGMPSYNSPLHF.

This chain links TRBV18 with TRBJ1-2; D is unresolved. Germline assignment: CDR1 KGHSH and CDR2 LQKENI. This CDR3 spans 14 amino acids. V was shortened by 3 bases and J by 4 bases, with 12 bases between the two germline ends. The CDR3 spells CASSPRTAAYGYTF. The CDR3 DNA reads TGTGCCAGCTCACCGAGGACGGCCGCCTATGGCTACACCTTC. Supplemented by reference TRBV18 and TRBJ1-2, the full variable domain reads NAGVMQNPRHLVRRRGQEARLRCSPMKGHSHVYWYRQLPEEGLKFMVYLQKENIIDESGMPKERFSAEFPKEGPSILRIQQVVRGDSAAYFCASSPRTAAYGYTFGSGTRLTVV.

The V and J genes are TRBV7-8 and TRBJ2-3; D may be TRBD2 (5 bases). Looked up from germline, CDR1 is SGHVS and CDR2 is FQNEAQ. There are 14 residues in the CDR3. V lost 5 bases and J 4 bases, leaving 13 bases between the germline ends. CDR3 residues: CASSPKTRSDTQYF. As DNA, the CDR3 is TGTGCCAGCAGCCCCAAAACTAGATCAGATACGCAGTATTTT.

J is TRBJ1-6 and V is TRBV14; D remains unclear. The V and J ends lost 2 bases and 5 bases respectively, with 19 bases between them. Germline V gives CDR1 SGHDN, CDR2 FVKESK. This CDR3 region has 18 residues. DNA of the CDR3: TGTGCCAGCAGCCAATCCTCCGGGGTGGACGTAGATAATTCACCCCTCCACTTT. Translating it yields CASSQSSGVDVDNSPLHF.

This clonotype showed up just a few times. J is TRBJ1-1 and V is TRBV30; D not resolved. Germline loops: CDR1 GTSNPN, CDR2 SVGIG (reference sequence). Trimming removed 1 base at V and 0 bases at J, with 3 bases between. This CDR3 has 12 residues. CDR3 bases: TGTGCCTGGAGTGCCATGAACACTGAAGCTTTCTTT. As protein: CAWSAMNTEAFF.

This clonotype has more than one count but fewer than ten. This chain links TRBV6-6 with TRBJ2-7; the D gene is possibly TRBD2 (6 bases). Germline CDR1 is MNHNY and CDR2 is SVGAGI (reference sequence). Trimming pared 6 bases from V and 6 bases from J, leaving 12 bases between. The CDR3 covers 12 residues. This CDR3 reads CASSSSRGEQYF. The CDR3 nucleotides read TGTGCCAGCAGCTCCTCGCGGGGCGAGCAGTACTTC.

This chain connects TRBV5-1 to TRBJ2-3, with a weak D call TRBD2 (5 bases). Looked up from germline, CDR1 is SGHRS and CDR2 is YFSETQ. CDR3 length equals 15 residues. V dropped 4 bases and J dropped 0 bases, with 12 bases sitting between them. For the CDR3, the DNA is TGCGCCAGCAGCCCCGCCCTAGCTAGCACAGATACGCAGTATTTT. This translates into CASSPALASTDTQYF. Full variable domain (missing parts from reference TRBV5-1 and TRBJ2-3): KAGVTQTPRYLIKTRGQQVTLSCSPISGHRSVSWYQQTPGQGLQFLFEYFSETQRNKGNFPGRFSGRQFSNSRSEMNVSTLELGDSALYLCASSPALASTDTQYFGPGTRLTVL.

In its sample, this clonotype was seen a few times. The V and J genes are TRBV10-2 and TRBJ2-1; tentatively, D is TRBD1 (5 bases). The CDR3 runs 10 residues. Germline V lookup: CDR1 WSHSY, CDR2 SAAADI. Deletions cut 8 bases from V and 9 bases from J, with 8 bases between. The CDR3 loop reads CASRQGEQFF. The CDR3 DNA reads TGCGCCAGCCGCCAGGGTGAGCAGTTCTTC.

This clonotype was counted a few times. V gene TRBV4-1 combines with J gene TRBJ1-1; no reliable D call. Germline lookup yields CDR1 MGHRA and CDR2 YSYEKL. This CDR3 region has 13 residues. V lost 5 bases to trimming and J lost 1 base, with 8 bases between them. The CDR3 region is CASSAGPNTEAFF. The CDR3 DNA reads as TGCGCCAGCAGCGCCGGGCCGAACACTGAAGCTTTCTTT.

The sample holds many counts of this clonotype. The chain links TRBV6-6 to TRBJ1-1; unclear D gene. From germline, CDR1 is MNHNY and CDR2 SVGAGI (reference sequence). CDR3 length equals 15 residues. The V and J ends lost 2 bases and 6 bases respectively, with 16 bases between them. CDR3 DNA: TGTGCCAGCAGTTACACCAGACCACGTGGAGCTGAAGCTTTCTTT. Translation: CASSYTRPRGAEAFF.

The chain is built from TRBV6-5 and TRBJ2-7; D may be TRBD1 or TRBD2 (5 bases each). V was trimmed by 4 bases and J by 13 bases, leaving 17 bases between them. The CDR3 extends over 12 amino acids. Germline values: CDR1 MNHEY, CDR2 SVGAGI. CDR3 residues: CASSSPSRGVYF. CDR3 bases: TGTGCCAGCAGTTCGCCTAGCCGGGGCGTTTACTTC.

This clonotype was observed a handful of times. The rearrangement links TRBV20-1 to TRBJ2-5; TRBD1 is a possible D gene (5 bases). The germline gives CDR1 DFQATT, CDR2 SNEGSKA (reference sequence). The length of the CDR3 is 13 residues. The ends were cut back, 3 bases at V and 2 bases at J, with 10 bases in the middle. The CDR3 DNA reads TGCAGTGCTAGGGTGGGGCCTCAAGAGACCCAGTACTTC. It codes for CSARVGPQETQYF.

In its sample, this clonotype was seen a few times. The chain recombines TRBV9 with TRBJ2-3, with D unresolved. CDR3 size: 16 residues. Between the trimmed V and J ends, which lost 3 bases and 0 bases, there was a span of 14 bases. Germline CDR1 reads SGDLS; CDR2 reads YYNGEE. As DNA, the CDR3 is TGTGCCAGCAGCGAGCTTAGTTTGTCTAGCACAGATACGCAGTATTTT. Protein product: CASSELSLSSTDTQYF.

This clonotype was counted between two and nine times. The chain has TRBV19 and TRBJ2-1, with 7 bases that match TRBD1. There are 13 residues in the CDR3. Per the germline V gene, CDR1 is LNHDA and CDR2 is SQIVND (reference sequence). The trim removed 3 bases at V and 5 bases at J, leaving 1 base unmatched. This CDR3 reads CASSITGDNEQFF. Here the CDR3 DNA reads TGTGCCAGTAGTATCACAGGGGACAATGAGCAGTTCTTC. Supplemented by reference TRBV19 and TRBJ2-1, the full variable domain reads DGGITQSPKYLFRKEGQNVTLSCEQNLNHDAMYWYRQDPGQGLRLIYYSQIVNDFQKGDIAEGYSVSREKKESFPLTVTSAQKNPTAFYLCASSITGDNEQFFGPGTRLTVL.

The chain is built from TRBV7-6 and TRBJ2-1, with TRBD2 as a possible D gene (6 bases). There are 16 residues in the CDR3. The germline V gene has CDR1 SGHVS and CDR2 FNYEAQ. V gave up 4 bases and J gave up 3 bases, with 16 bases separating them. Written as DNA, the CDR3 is TGTGCCAGCAGCTCTACCCCCGGAGGGGACTACAATGAGCAGTTCTTC. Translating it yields CASSSTPGGDYNEQFF.

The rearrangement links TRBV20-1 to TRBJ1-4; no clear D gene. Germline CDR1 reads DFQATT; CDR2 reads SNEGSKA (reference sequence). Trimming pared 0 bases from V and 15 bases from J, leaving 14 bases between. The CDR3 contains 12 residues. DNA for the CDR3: TGCAGTGCTAGAGATCACAGTGCTGGGGTGTTTTTT. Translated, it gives CSARDHSAGVFF.

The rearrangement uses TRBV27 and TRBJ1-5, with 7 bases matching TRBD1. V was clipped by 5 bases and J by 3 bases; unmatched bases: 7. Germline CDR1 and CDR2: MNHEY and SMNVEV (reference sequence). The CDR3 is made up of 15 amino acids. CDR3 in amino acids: CASSRTGGLNQPQHF. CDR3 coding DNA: TGTGCCAGCAGTCGGACAGGAGGCCTCAATCAGCCCCAGCATTTT.

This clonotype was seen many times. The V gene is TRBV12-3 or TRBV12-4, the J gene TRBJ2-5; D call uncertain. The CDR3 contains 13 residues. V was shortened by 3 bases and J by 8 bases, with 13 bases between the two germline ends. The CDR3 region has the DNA TGTGCCAGCAGTTTTAGGGATGGTTCAACCCAGTACTTC. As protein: CASSFRDGSTQYF.

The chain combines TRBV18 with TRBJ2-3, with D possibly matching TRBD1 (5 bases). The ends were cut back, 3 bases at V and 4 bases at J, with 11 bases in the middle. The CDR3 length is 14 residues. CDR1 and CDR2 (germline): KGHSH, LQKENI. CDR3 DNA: TGTGCCAGCTCACCTCGACAGCCTCCAGATACGCAGTATTTT. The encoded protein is CASSPRQPPDTQYF. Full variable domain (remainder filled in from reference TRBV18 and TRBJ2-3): NAGVMQNPRHLVRRRGQEARLRCSPMKGHSHVYWYRQLPEEGLKFMVYLQKENIIDESGMPKERFSAEFPKEGPSILRIQQVVRGDSAAYFCASSPRQPPDTQYFGPGTRLTVL.